Below, one T cell receptor beta chain is given with its context. Its antigen remains unknown. Germline assignment: CDR1 SGDLS and CDR2 YYNGEE. CDR3 size: 16 residues. V lost 3 bases and J lost 7; bases outside the gene matches: 13. The record originates from a study of T cell responses to AZD1222 COVID-19 vaccine. Profiled with immunoSEQ multiplex PCR; TCRdb holds only in-frame clones, not every one. The data contain about 120,000 clones, more than 75% of them singletons. Study-level findings and limits: At study baseline, merely about 6 AZD1222 recipients were seropositive. The CD4 TCRs associated with vaccination extended across spike and predominated at 160-218 and 743-854.

The clonotype originates from an adult who received the AZD1222 COVID-19 vaccine. Material: peripheral blood, obtained 28 days after the second AZD1222 dose. This chain uses TRBV9 with TRBJ2-5, with 9 bases identical to TRBD2. In nucleotides, the CDR3 is TGTGCCAGCAGCGCCTTAGCGGGAGCCCCGGTGGGGACCCAGTACTTC. It codes for CASSALAGAPVGTQYF.